The entry below describes one T cell receptor (beta chain). Its antigen is still unknown. Clones were read by immunoSEQ multiplex PCR, and TCRdb kept only the in-frame ones, dropping some. The sample yields roughly 99,000 clones, roughly 89% seen once. This entry is derived from a study of a mutant IDH1 vaccine in newly diagnosed glioma. Study context: Treated patients, about 60% male and roughly 40% female, averaged approximately 40 years of age. Study-wide results and caveats: Changes in the top peripheral T cell clonotypes seemingly had no bearing on pseudoprogression.

Time point indicated: baseline, week 1 (first vaccination visit). Noted treatment: pre-vaccination baseline after standard-of-care therapy. V gave up 0 bases and J gave up 7 bases, with 10 bases separating them. Germline values: CDR1 ENHRY, CDR2 SYGVKD. The CDR3 has 14 amino acids. The rearrangement uses TRBV10-3 and TRBJ1-5, with D possibly TRBD1 on 5 matching bases. The specimen comprised PBMCs, sampled from a glioma patient treated with radiotherapy, temozolomide or both. The clonotype was recovered from a woman aged 45-65 years with glioma. The DNA of the CDR3 is TGTGCCATCAGTGAGTCGACAGCTGGGCAGCCCCAGCATTTT. Translation: CAISESTAGQPQHF.